This T cell receptor beta chain was sequenced in a study of cytomegalovirus exposure and HLA in healthy donors. V trimming: 3 bases; J trimming: 3 bases; junction bases outside the gene matches: 8. From germline, CDR1 is SQVTM and CDR2 ANQGSEA. CDR3 length: 16 residues. This clone was observed a handful of times. The primer mix had 60 Vbeta and 13 Jbeta primers. Measured with immunoSEQ multiplex PCR; TCRdb has only the in-frame clones, and not every one. The sample gives approximately 170,000 clones, under 80% of which show up once; approximately 5% is in the top ten. The chain carries TRBV29-1 and TRBJ2-7, with TRBD2 identical over 13 bases. Specimen: PBMCs. The TCR was taken from a young man in good health and CMV-seropositive. In nucleotides, the CDR3 is TGCAGCGTTGAGGGACTAGCGGGATTTCCTCACTACGAGCAGTACTTC. Protein: CSVEGLAGFPHYEQYF.